This is a list of T cell receptor beta chains from one sample in a study of cytomegalovirus exposure and HLA in healthy donors. Generated by immunoSEQ multiplex PCR, the TCRdb table keeps only in-frame clones and is missing some. The sample yields fewer than 200,000 clones, about four fifths seen once. Sequencing used PBMCs. The receptors come from a male donor in good health and CMV-seronegative. Each CDR3 is given with its conserved first and last residue. A D gene is named only where the DNA matches it firmly. Clone size is stated in some rows and not others, as once, few, many or a class when expanded.

V gene	clone size	J gene	D gene	CDR3 protein	CDR3 DNA
TRBV6-5	.	TRBJ2-1	TRBD2	CASSSTSGSNEQFF	TGTGCCAGCAGTTCAACTAGCGGGAGCAATGAGCAGTTCTTC
TRBV6-1	many	TRBJ1-2	.	CASSDSSLGGYTF	TGTGCCAGCAGTGACAGTTCGTTGGGCGGCTACACCTTC
TRBV4-3	.	TRBJ2-7	TRBD2	CASSPRYPGTSGEEQYF	TGCGCCAGCAGCCCCAGGTATCCCGGGACTAGCGGAGAGGAGCAGTACTTC
TRBV25-1	.	TRBJ1-6	TRBD1	CASSPTGPYNSPLHF	TGTGCCAGCAGTCCGACAGGGCCCTATAATTCACCCCTCCACTTT
TRBV7-2	.	TRBJ1-5	.	CASSLVPWTVLFNQPQHF	TGTGCCAGCAGCTTAGTCCCCTGGACAGTACTTTTCAATCAGCCCCAGCATTTT
TRBV9	.	TRBJ2-7	.	CASSPGGYEQYF	TGTGCCAGCAGCCCCGGCGGCTACGAGCAGTACTTC
TRBV5-1	.	TRBJ2-3	TRBD2	CASSSGLAGGTHSTDTQYF	TGCGCCAGCAGCTCGGGACTAGCGGGGGGAACGCATAGCACAGATACGCAGTATTTT
TRBV2	.	TRBJ2-3	.	CASRLTGLSIADTQYF	TGTGCCAGCAGACTTACGGGACTTAGCATCGCAGATACGCAGTATTTT
TRBV6-5	.	TRBJ1-2	TRBD1	CASSYSPGGHYGYTF	TGTGCCAGCAGTTACTCGCCAGGGGGACACTATGGCTACACCTTC
TRBV6-5	.	TRBJ2-5	.	CASSYRPEGATQYF	TGTGCCAGCAGTTACCGTCCCGAAGGAGCCACCCAGTACTTC
TRBV5-1	.	TRBJ2-3	TRBD1	CASSTGTGDLIGTDTQYF	TGCGCCAGCAGCACCGGGACAGGGGATCTTATAGGGACAGATACGCAGTATTTT
TRBV29-1	.	TRBJ2-3	TRBD1	CSVEGTGEDTQYF	TGCAGCGTTGAAGGGACAGGGGAAGATACGCAGTATTTT
TRBV10-1	.	TRBJ1-6	TRBD1	CASSESNPGQSNSPLHF	TGCGCCAGCAGTGAGTCAAATCCGGGACAGTCCAATTCACCCCTCCACTTT
TRBV5-1	few	TRBJ2-3	.	CASSSDSSTDTQYF	TGCGCCAGCAGCTCGGACAGCAGCACAGATACGCAGTATTTT
TRBV9	.	TRBJ1-1	TRBD1	CASSVEGTANTEAFF	TGTGCCAGCAGCGTAGAAGGGACAGCGAACACTGAAGCTTTCTTT
TRBV4-1	few	TRBJ1-2	.	CASRRPEVDRNYGYTF	TGCGCCAGCAGACGACCCGAAGTGGACAGAAACTATGGCTACACCTTC
TRBV6-5	few	TRBJ1-2	.	CASMGWETGGYTF	TGTGCCAGCATGGGTTGGGAGACTGGTGGCTACACCTTC
TRBV30	.	TRBJ2-5	.	CAWKSSAETQYF	TGTGCCTGGAAGAGTAGCGCGGAGACCCAGTACTTC
TRBV4-1	.	TRBJ1-2	.	CASSQDRNYGYTF	TGCGCCAGCAGCCAAGACAGAAACTATGGCTACACCTTC
TRBV9	.	TRBJ2-7	.	CASSPGAGHRGGDYEQYF	TGTGCCAGCAGCCCGGGGGCGGGGCACAGGGGGGGAGACTACGAGCAGTACTTC
TRBV28	once	TRBJ1-2	.	CASSFETGLFNYGYTF	TGTGCCAGCAGTTTCGAGACAGGTCTCTTTAACTATGGCTACACCTTC
TRBV18	.	TRBJ2-5	.	CASSPPLGSGTQYF	TGTGCCAGCTCACCACCGCTAGGATCGGGGACCCAGTACTTC
TRBV9	once	TRBJ1-5	.	CASSVTDRSNQPQHF	TGTGCCAGCAGCGTAACTGACAGAAGCAATCAGCCCCAGCATTTT
TRBV4-1	.	TRBJ2-7	TRBD1	CASSQGDSSYEQYF	TGCGCCAGCAGCCAAGGGGACAGCTCCTACGAGCAGTACTTC
TRBV7-9	few	TRBJ2-3	TRBD2	CASSPSGAGSPGGSQYF	TGTGCCAGCAGCCCTAGCGGGGCGGGGAGCCCCGGCGGATCGCAGTATTTT
TRBV4-1	.	TRBJ2-7	TRBD2	CASSHSSGVSSYEQYF	TGCGCCAGCAGCCATAGTAGCGGGGTGAGCTCCTACGAGCAGTACTTC
TRBV7-9	.	TRBJ2-3	.	CSSSPWANTDTQYF	TGTTCCAGCAGCCCCTGGGCCAACACAGATACGCAGTATTTT
TRBV6-5	.	TRBJ2-7	TRBD1	CASSPRTGPYEQYF	TGTGCCAGCAGCCCGAGGACAGGGCCCTACGAGCAGTACTTC
TRBV7-3	.	TRBJ2-7	TRBD2	CASSLGLAGGQTYEQYF	TGTGCCAGCAGCTTAGGCCTAGCGGGCGGACAAACCTACGAGCAGTACTTC
TRBV5-1	once	TRBJ2-3	TRBD1	CASSSGQGGSDTQYF	TGCGCCAGCAGCTCGGGACAGGGGGGCTCAGATACGCAGTATTTT
TRBV10-3	.	TRBJ2-5	.	CAISESSGMETQYF	TGTGCCATCAGTGAGTCGTCAGGGATGGAGACCCAGTACTTC
TRBV7-9	.	TRBJ2-7	TRBD2	CASSPSGAGDRNEQYF	TGTGCCAGCAGCCCCTCGGGAGCGGGAGACAGAAACGAGCAGTACTTC
TRBV4-3	.	TRBJ1-1	.	CASSRSGALTSFNTEAFF	TGCGCCAGCAGCCGCTCGGGAGCCCTTACCTCCTTCAACACTGAAGCTTTCTTT
TRBV4-2	.	TRBJ2-3	.	CASSQENAGSRTDTQYF	TGTGCCAGCAGCCAAGAAAATGCCGGGAGCCGCACAGATACGCAGTATTTT
TRBV11-2	.	TRBJ1-4	.	CASSPSHSNEKLFF	TGTGCCAGCAGCCCTAGCCACTCTAATGAAAAACTGTTTTTT
TRBV14	.	TRBJ1-2	.	CASSLQREGGYTF	TGTGCCAGCAGCCTACAGAGGGAGGGCGGCTACACCTTC
TRBV27	once	TRBJ2-7	.	CASSLWGSSNYEQYF	TGTGCCAGCAGTTTGTGGGGATCTAGCAACTACGAGCAGTACTTC
TRBV27	once	TRBJ2-5	.	CASSFIGEKETQYF	TGTGCCAGCAGTTTCATCGGGGAGAAAGAGACCCAGTACTTC
TRBV2	.	TRBJ1-6	TRBD1	CASSGQGVSYNSPLHF	TGTGCCAGCAGTGGACAGGGTGTTTCCTATAATTCACCCCTCCACTTT
TRBV5-5	.	TRBJ2-3	TRBD1	CASSLGTVTDTQYF	TGTGCCAGCAGCCTCGGGACAGTCACAGATACGCAGTATTTT
TRBV7-2	few	TRBJ1-5	.	CASSLVARGNQPQHF	TGTGCCAGCAGCTTAGTAGCGCGTGGCAACCAGCCCCAGCATTTT
TRBV2	.	TRBJ1-1	.	CASSEGRYMNTEAFF	TGTGCCAGCAGTGAGGGCAGATACATGAACACTGAAGCTTTCTTT
TRBV6-7	.	TRBJ1-4	TRBD1	CASSYRDSNEKLFF	TGTGCCAGCAGTTACCGGGACAGCAATGAAAAACTGTTTTTT
TRBV9	.	TRBJ2-7	TRBD2	CASSPSRGREGSWEQYF	TGTGCCAGCAGCCCATCGCGCGGGCGGGAGGGCTCGTGGGAGCAGTACTTC
TRBV5-1	.	TRBJ1-2	.	CASSLAPGVHYGYTF	TGCGCCAGCAGCTTGGCCCCAGGGGTGCACTATGGCTACACCTTC
TRBV28	.	TRBJ1-2	.	CASSSGGSSYGYTF	TGTGCCAGCAGTTCGGGGGGCAGTAGCTATGGCTACACCTTC
TRBV5-1	.	TRBJ1-5	.	CASSLGSGQPQHF	TGCGCCAGCAGCTTGGGCTCGGGGCAGCCCCAGCATTTT